Presented here are 25 T cell receptor beta chains from one specimen sequenced in a study of identical twins. From the 5' RACE reads, TCRdb called clonotypes with MiXCR, one entry per CDR3 protein. The table shows approximately 530,000 distinct CDR3 sequences, with under 25% occurring only once. These data are also associated with another study on yellow fever vaccine responses in identical twins.

The specimen sequenced was CD4+ T cells sorted from blood. The receptor source for this set is a young woman in good health.

In this sample, this clonotype turned up a few times. The chain uses TRBV5-1 and TRBJ2-3; possibly TRBD1 for D (6 bases). V shed 0 bases and J shed 3 bases, with 20 bases lying between them. The CDR3 spans 18 residues. Germline CDR1 and CDR2: SGHRS and YFSETQ. The CDR3 DNA reads as TGCGCCAGCAGCTTGGAGGCAGGGGAGACTCCCGGTACAGATACGCAGTATTTT. As protein: CASSLEAGETPGTDTQYF. Full variable domain (missing parts from reference TRBV5-1 and TRBJ2-3): KAGVTQTPRYLIKTRGQQVTLSCSPISGHRSVSWYQQTPGQGLQFLFEYFSETQRNKGNFPGRFSGRQFSNSRSEMNVSTLELGDSALYLCASSLEAGETPGTDTQYFGPGTRLTVL.

This clonotype was seen more than once but under ten times. The chain combines TRBV5-8 with TRBJ1-2, with 12 bases fitting TRBD1. This CDR3 spans 16 amino acids. V shed 5 bases, J shed 4 bases, and the junction held 9 bases outside the gene matches. Per germline, CDR1 SGHTS and CDR2 YDEGEE. CDR3 in DNA: TGTGCCAGCAGTTACTCCGGGACAGGGGGCGGCTATGGCTACACCTTC. Its translation: CASSYSGTGGGYGYTF.

A few counts support this clonotype. The V gene is TRBV5-1, the J gene TRBJ2-3; the match to TRBD2 covers 9 bases. This CDR3 region has 15 residues. V lost 0 bases and J lost 9; bases outside the gene matches: 8. Germline-derived CDR1 and CDR2 are SGHRS and YFSETQ. CDR3: CASSLERGEIDTQYF. The CDR3 nucleotides are TGCGCCAGCAGCTTGGAGCGGGGGGAAATAGACACGCAGTATTTT. Variable domain in full (rest from reference TRBV5-1 and TRBJ2-3): KAGVTQTPRYLIKTRGQQVTLSCSPISGHRSVSWYQQTPGQGLQFLFEYFSETQRNKGNFPGRFSGRQFSNSRSEMNVSTLELGDSALYLCASSLERGEIDTQYFGPGTRLTVL.

The chain combines TRBV6-5 with TRBJ2-2, with D maybe TRBD1 (6 bases). CDR1 is MNHEY and CDR2 is SVGAGI in the germline V gene. V shed 7 bases and J shed 5 bases, with 17 bases lying between them. This CDR3 comprises 15 residues. CDR3: CASIKNRDETGELFF. For the CDR3, the DNA is TGTGCCAGCATTAAAAACAGGGACGAAACCGGGGAGCTGTTTTTT.

The chain links TRBV14 to TRBJ1-2; no firm D call. The CDR3 sequence is 14 residues long. Trimming removed 0 bases at V and 3 bases at J, with 8 bases between. Germline CDR1 is SGHDN and CDR2 is FVKESK. The DNA for the CDR3 is TGTGCCAGCAGCCAAGACTTATGGGACTATGGCTACACCTTC. Its translation is CASSQDLWDYGYTF. The whole variable domain, filled in from reference TRBV14 and TRBJ1-2, reads EAGVTQFPSHSVIEKGQTVTLRCDPISGHDNLYWYRRVMGKEIKFLLHFVKESKQDESGMPNNRFLAERTGGTYSTLKVQPAELEDSGVYFCASSQDLWDYGYTFGSGTRLTVV.

The chain links TRBV4-2 to TRBJ2-4, with 10 nucleotides matching TRBD2. In germline, CDR1 is LGHNA, CDR2 YNFKEQ. V shed 3 bases, J shed 0 bases, and the junction held 14 bases outside the gene matches. This CDR3 is built from 20 residues. CDR3 in amino acids: CASSQSIGYLAGEAKNIQYF. The CDR3 DNA reads as TGTGCCAGCAGCCAGTCGATAGGCTACCTAGCGGGAGAAGCCAAAAACATTCAGTACTTC.

The chain is built from TRBV3-1 and TRBJ2-7; D is possibly TRBD1 or TRBD2 (5 bases each). Germline V gene lookup returns CDR1 LGHDT and CDR2 YNNKEL (reference sequence). The V gene lost 1 base and the J gene lost 5 bases, with 9 bases spanning the gap. CDR3 length equals 13 residues. In nucleotides, the CDR3 is TGTGCCAGCAGCCAAGTGGGGGTCCACGAGCAGTACTTC. This gives the protein CASSQVGVHEQYF.

The rearrangement uses TRBV10-2 and TRBJ2-1; the match to TRBD1 covers 9 bases. CDR1 and CDR2 (germline): WSHSY, SAAADI. The CDR3 is 15 amino acids. Trimming at V came to 6 bases and at J to 3 bases, leaving 6 bases not matched to a gene. CDR3 sequence reads: CASRGDRVLYNEQFF. CDR3 coding DNA: TGCGCCAGCAGGGGGGACAGGGTGCTCTACAATGAGCAGTTCTTC.

This clonotype has only a few counts. Here the CDR3 reads CASSLHPLWTEAFF. DNA of the CDR3: TGTGCCAGCAGCTTACACCCTCTCTGGACTGAAGCTTTCTTT. The chain couples TRBV7-2 to TRBJ1-1; D is unresolved. Per the germline V gene, CDR1 is SGHTA and CDR2 is FQGNSA. V was pared by 2 bases and J by 5 bases, with 12 bases between. The length of the CDR3 is 14 residues.

The DNA for the CDR3 is TGTGCCAGCAGCGGGGGACTAGCGGGAGCTGGGAGTGGCACAGATACGCAGTATTTT. It is translated as CASSGGLAGAGSGTDTQYF. This sequence joins TRBV6-1 and TRBJ2-3; 14 bases line up with TRBD2. The junction had 12 bases not matched to a gene; V was cut back by 6 bases and J by 1 base. The germline V gene encodes CDR1 MNHNS and CDR2 SASEGT. This CDR3 contains 19 residues.

The chain couples TRBV12-3 or TRBV12-4 to TRBJ2-2; weak D call: TRBD1 (7 bases). The CDR3 sequence is 17 residues long. The V and J ends lost 3 bases and 4 bases respectively, with 18 bases between them. CDR3 protein: CASSLGEWQGGTGELFF. The CDR3 bases are TGTGCCAGCAGTTTGGGAGAGTGGCAGGGGGGCACCGGGGAGCTGTTTTTT.

This clonotype was picked up a small number of times. The chain links TRBV3-1 to TRBJ2-1; no clear D. Germline lookup yields CDR1 LGHDT and CDR2 YNNKEL (reference sequence). There are 14 residues in the CDR3. Trimming shortened V by 0 bases and J by 12 bases, and 15 bases separated the two germline ends. The CDR3, as DNA: TGTGCCAGCAGCCAAGATCTGGCTAGTTTTCGGCAGTTCTTC. It translates to CASSQDLASFRQFF.

This clonotype showed up just a few times. The J gene is TRBJ2-2, the V gene TRBV3-1, with 9 positions matching TRBD2. J lost 2 bases, V lost 6 bases, and 4 bases had no gene match. This CDR3 has 15 amino acids. The germline V gene has CDR1 LGHDT and CDR2 YNNKEL (reference sequence). CDR3 in amino acids: CASRKAGGNTGELFF. The CDR3 DNA follows: TGTGCCAGCAGAAAAGCGGGGGGCAACACCGGGGAGCTGTTTTTT.

The chain has TRBV4-1 and TRBJ1-1; D not resolved. The CDR3 is 14 amino acids. Per the germline V gene, CDR1 is MGHRA and CDR2 is YSYEKL. V lost 1 base to trimming and J lost 1 base, with 7 bases between them. The CDR3: CASSQGQRNTEAFF. CDR3 nucleotides: TGCGCCAGCAGCCAAGGGCAGAGGAACACTGAAGCTTTCTTT.

This chain uses TRBV20-1 with TRBJ1-5; no reliable D call. With 3 bases removed from V and 2 bases from J, the gap between germline ends came to 8 bases. Germline lookup yields CDR1 DFQATT and CDR2 SNEGSKA (reference sequence). CDR3 length: 13 amino acids. The CDR3 DNA reads as TGCAGTGCTAGCCCCCCCGGCAATCAGCCCCAGCATTTT. It is translated as CSASPPGNQPQHF.

The chain is built from TRBV10-1 and TRBJ1-1; no reliable D call. Germline lookup yields CDR1 WNHNN and CDR2 SYGVQD (reference sequence). V gave up 4 bases and J gave up 4 bases, with 7 bases separating them. The CDR3 consists of 12 residues. The CDR3 nucleotides read TGCGCCAGCAGTGGGCCGAGCACTGAAGCTTTCTTT. This gives the protein CASSGPSTEAFF.

In its sample, this clonotype was seen a few times. This chain connects TRBV27 to TRBJ2-1; 7 nucleotides match TRBD1. CDR3 length: 18 amino acids. Germline loops: CDR1 MNHEY, CDR2 SMNVEV (reference sequence). V gave up 2 bases and J gave up 3 bases; unmatched junction bases: 13. CDR3 DNA sequence: TGTGCCAGCAGTTTACGGCTAGCAGGGGGTGGGGGCTACAATGAGCAGTTCTTC. It is translated as CASSLRLAGGGGYNEQFF.

This clonotype was counted only a few times. V is TRBV6-4 and J is TRBJ1-1; perhaps TRBD1 as D (6 bases). CDR1 and CDR2 from the germline V gene are MRHNA and SNTAGT. Trimming stripped 8 bases from V and 4 bases from J, with 14 bases between. The CDR3 runs 13 residues. The CDR3 loop is CASFTGSGTEAFF. CDR3 bases: TGTGCCAGCTTTACAGGGTCGGGCACTGAAGCTTTCTTT.

The V gene is TRBV4-2, the J gene TRBJ2-1; 7 bases are a match to TRBD1. The CDR3 consists of 19 residues. Germline-derived CDR1 and CDR2 are LGHNA and YNFKEQ. The V and J ends lost 8 bases and 0 bases, in that order; junction bases with no gene match: 19. The CDR3 protein is CASGVRDSKKRSSYNEQFF. CDR3 coding DNA: TGTGCCAGCGGAGTCCGGGACAGCAAAAAGCGGAGCTCCTACAATGAGCAGTTCTTC.

The rearrangement uses TRBV28 and TRBJ2-1, with 8 positions matching TRBD2. Germline V gene lookup returns CDR1 MDHEN and CDR2 SYDVKM. The CDR3 extends over 15 amino acids. The V segment lost 6 bases and the J segment 6 bases; nucleotides outside the gene matches: 10. The CDR3 region is CASRLGLGASNEQFF. The CDR3 DNA follows: TGTGCCAGCAGATTGGGACTAGGAGCATCCAATGAGCAGTTCTTC.

This clonotype came up many times. The CDR3 nucleotides are TGCAGTGCTACTAACAGGGGTGAGCGGAGCACAGATACGCAGTATTTT. Translated: CSATNRGERSTDTQYF. J is TRBJ2-3 and V is TRBV20-1; 7 bases line up with TRBD1. Unmatched junction bases numbered 10, after V lost 4 bases and J lost 0 bases. The CDR3 has 16 residues. The V gene's germline CDR1 is DFQATT and CDR2 SNEGSKA (reference sequence).

The chain combines TRBV12-3 or TRBV12-4 with TRBJ1-5; D is perhaps TRBD1 (5 bases). CDR3 size: 14 residues. The ends were cut back, 4 bases at V and 3 bases at J, with 10 bases in the middle. The CDR3 DNA reads TGTGCCAGCAGTTGGCAGGGACCCAATCAGCCCCAGCATTTT. Its translation: CASSWQGPNQPQHF.

J is TRBJ2-5 and V is TRBV3-1, with D possibly matching TRBD2 (6 bases). The CDR3 runs 15 residues. Trimming stripped 6 bases from V and 4 bases from J, with 18 bases between. CDR1 and CDR2 (germline): LGHDT, YNNKEL (reference sequence). The CDR3 reads CASSTFIGGRETQYF. The CDR3 coding sequence is TGTGCCAGCAGTACCTTTATCGGGGGAAGAGAGACCCAGTACTTC.

The rearrangement uses TRBV5-1 and TRBJ2-1; 9 positions match TRBD2. CDR1 is SGHRS and CDR2 is YFSETQ in the germline V gene. J gave up 7 bases and V 4 bases, and 12 bases lay outside the gene matches. This CDR3 has 16 residues. CDR3 bases: TGCGCCAGCAGCCCTCGAGCGGGGGGCTCAACTAATGAGCAGTTCTTC. Translating gives CASSPRAGGSTNEQFF.

This rearrangement joins TRBV10-3 to TRBJ2-3; 11 bases fit TRBD2. The CDR3 totals 15 residues. CDR1 and CDR2 from the germline V gene are ENHRY and SYGVKD. Losses at the gene ends were 6 bases for V and 1 base for J; bases not matched to a gene: 3. Written as DNA, the CDR3 is TGTGCCATCAGAACTAGCGGGAGCGGCACAGATACGCAGTATTTT. It yields the protein CAIRTSGSGTDTQYF.